This entry concerns a single T cell receptor (beta chain). This record comes from a study of T cell changes during pregnancy in multiple sclerosis. Only in-frame clones appear in the TCRdb table, and some are missing; sequencing was by immunoSEQ multiplex PCR. The sample has around 75,000 clones, around nine tenths seen once. J gave up 1 base and V 2 bases, and 3 bases lay outside the gene matches. The CDR3 contains 15 residues. CDR1 is SGDLS and CDR2 is YYNGEE in the germline V gene. Sequences were derived from CD4+ T cells from peripheral blood mononuclear cells, sampled in the third trimester of pregnancy. This TCR was recovered from a female donor in good health, enrolled as a control in a pregnancy study. The chain has TRBV9 and TRBJ1-1, with 9 bases aligning to TRBD1. The CDR3 loop reads CASSVGQGRNTEAFF. The CDR3 bases are TGTGCCAGCAGCGTCGGACAGGGGAGGAACACTGAAGCTTTCTTT.